The clone carrying this T cell receptor (beta chain) was counted at least ten times. As yet, its antigen is unknown. The data belong to a study of naive and memory T cell subsets. The library had UMIs added by 3' ligation of an oligonucleotide to TCR cDNA. Whole blood, approximately 2.3 ml, came from adult healthy volunteers. Input was about 1 to 1,100 ng of DNase-treated total RNA without cell sorting. Amplification of ligated cDNA took four PCR rounds with SP2 and nested alpha and beta constant primers. Reverse transcription of blood and skin TCR RNA was primed at alpha and beta constant regions. TCRdb reprocessed the 5' RACE reads with MiXCR, giving one entry per CDR3 protein. The table records 57,000 or so distinct CDR3 sequences, roughly 6.7% of them present only once. V was cut by 0 bases and J by 1 base, with 10 bases left in between. The CDR3 has 15 amino acids. The germline gives CDR1 DFQATT, CDR2 SNEGSKA (reference sequence).

The study, taken as a whole, reports: The RNA method is potentially sensitive to activation and differentiation changes.

The rearrangement joins TRBV20-1 to TRBJ1-5; D not certain. The TCR originated in a male donor in good health. CDR3: CSARDLPGSNQPQHF. CDR3 nucleotides: TGCAGTGCTAGAGATCTACCGGGAAGCAATCAGCCCCAGCATTTT.